The clone carrying this T cell receptor (beta chain) was counted once. Its antigen is undetermined. This entry is derived from a study of shared clonotypes between healthy human individuals. General study results and limits: The authors expected sequencing depth to affect clonotype sharing among donors.

Methods used by the authors: Filtering differed since immunoSEQ provided only junctions, with no quality scores. Clones were sequenced by immunoSEQ multiplex PCR, and TCRdb holds only the in-frame ones, with some missing. Clone size and the V and J calls come from that table; the DNA yielded D and trimming. The sample carries about 530,000 clones, 90% to 96% recorded once. The CDR3 is 11 residues long. Trimming removed 3 bases from V and 8 bases from J, with 7 bases in between. Germline values: CDR1 MGHDK, CDR2 SYGVNS. CD4+ cells yielded CD45RA+ naive and CD45RA-negative memory subsets. Sequencing was done on a sample of naive CD4+ T cells sorted from blood. Subset meaning: CD45RA+ positively selected. This receptor was identified in a woman in her 30s in good health. This rearrangement joins TRBV25-1 to TRBJ1-2, with TRBD1 as a possible D gene (5 bases). The CDR3 bases are TGTGCCAGCAGTGACGGGGCGGGCTACACCTTC. Its translation is CASSDGAGYTF.